This entry features one T cell receptor beta chain sequence. Using immunoSEQ multiplex PCR, the repertoire was profiled, and TCRdb retains in-frame clones only, with some absent. This table holds 130,000 to 150,000 clones, 80% to 90% found once. The CDR3 is 13 amino acids. Deletions cut 6 bases from V and 4 bases from J, with 9 bases between. Germline V gene sequence: CDR1 KGHDR, CDR2 SFDVKD. The data belong to a study of blood T cell repertoires in COVID-19. Looking at the study overall: Some COVID-19 samples were acute and others convalescent; all came from the United States, Italy and Spain. PBMCs, B-cell-depleted T cells, or T cells were the source of the cDNA or gDNA that made up the material.

J is TRBJ1-3 and V is TRBV24-1; D gene ambiguous. This clonotype was obtained from a woman aged 50 to 60 with active or convalescent COVID-19. Specimen: peripheral blood. The CDR3 nucleotides read TGTGCCACCAGTAGAGGGCGGGGAAACACCATATATTTT. It translates to CATSRGRGNTIYF.